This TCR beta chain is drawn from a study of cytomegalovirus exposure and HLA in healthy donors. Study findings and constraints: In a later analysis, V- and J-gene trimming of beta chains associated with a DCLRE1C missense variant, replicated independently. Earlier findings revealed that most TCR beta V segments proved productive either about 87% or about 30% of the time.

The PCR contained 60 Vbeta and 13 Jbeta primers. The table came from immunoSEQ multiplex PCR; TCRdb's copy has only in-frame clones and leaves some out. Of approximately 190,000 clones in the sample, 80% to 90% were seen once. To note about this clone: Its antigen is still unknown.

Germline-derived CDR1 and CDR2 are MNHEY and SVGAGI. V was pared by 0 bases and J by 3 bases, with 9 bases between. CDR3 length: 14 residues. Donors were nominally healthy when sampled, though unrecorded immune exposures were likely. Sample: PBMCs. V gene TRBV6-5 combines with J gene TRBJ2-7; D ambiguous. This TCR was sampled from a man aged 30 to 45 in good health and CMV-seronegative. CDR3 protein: CASSYSGRNYEQYF. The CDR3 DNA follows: TGTGCCAGCAGTTACTCGGGCCGTAACTACGAGCAGTACTTC.